A selection of T cell receptor beta chains follows, all from one sample in a study of cytotoxic CD8 clonotypes in ibrutinib-treated CLL. Only in-frame clones appear in the TCRdb table, and some are missing; sequencing was by immunoSEQ multiplex PCR. The sample has about 140,000 clones, approximately 80% seen once. The sequencing used PBMCs, collected after 12 months of ibrutinib treatment. Receptors were obtained from a human donor with chronic lymphocytic leukemia. CDR3s include the opening cysteine and the closing phenylalanine or tryptophan. The order of the fields is J gene, D gene, V gene, CDR3 length, clone size, CDR3 protein, CDR3 DNA. The D gene is left open where the match is weak. Not every row has a clone size; where given, it reads once, few, many or a size class.

j_gene: TRBJ1-5
d_gene: -
v_gene: TRBV28
len: 14
abundance: -
CDR3aa: CASSLGGGGKPQHF
CDR3nt: TGTGCCAGCAGTTTAGGGGGCGGGGGGAAGCCCCAGCATTTT

j_gene: TRBJ2-7
d_gene: -
v_gene: TRBV5-6
len: 16
abundance: -
CDR3aa: CASSLGRGDFAYEQYF
CDR3nt: TGTGCCAGCAGCTTGGGTCGTGGGGACTTCGCCTACGAGCAGTACTTC

j_gene: TRBJ2-2
d_gene: -
v_gene: TRBV18
len: 15
abundance: -
CDR3aa: CASSPTFMNTGELFF
CDR3nt: TGTGCCAGCTCCCCAACATTCATGAACACCGGGGAGCTGTTTTTT

j_gene: TRBJ1-2
d_gene: -
v_gene: TRBV23-1
len: 18
abundance: -
CDR3aa: CASSQSPGGHAEPYGYTF
CDR3nt: TGCGCCAGCAGTCAATCGCCCGGCGGTCACGCTGAGCCCTATGGCTACACCTTC

j_gene: TRBJ1-3
d_gene: TRBD1
v_gene: TRBV6-6
len: 16
abundance: few
CDR3aa: CASSYSSGGFISTIYF
CDR3nt: TGTGCCAGCAGTTACTCCTCAGGGGGCTTTATCAGCACCATATATTTT

j_gene: TRBJ2-5
d_gene: -
v_gene: TRBV5-1
len: 14
abundance: -
CDR3aa: CASSLDRAQETQYF
CDR3nt: TGCGCCAGCAGCTTGGACAGGGCCCAAGAGACCCAGTACTTC

j_gene: TRBJ2-5
d_gene: TRBD2
v_gene: TRBV4-1
len: 17
abundance: -
CDR3aa: CASSQGLAGGLRETQYF
CDR3nt: TGCGCCAGCAGCCAGGGACTAGCGGGAGGGCTTCGAGAGACCCAGTACTTC

j_gene: TRBJ2-5
d_gene: -
v_gene: TRBV27
len: 17
abundance: -
CDR3aa: CASSLRSEVRLFETQYF
CDR3nt: TGTGCCAGCAGTTTAAGGTCGGAAGTGAGGCTTTTTGAGACCCAGTACTTC

j_gene: TRBJ2-2
d_gene: -
v_gene: TRBV7-3
len: 11
abundance: -
CDR3aa: CASSLSGELFF
CDR3nt: TGTGCCAGCAGCTTGAGCGGGGAGCTGTTTTTT

j_gene: TRBJ2-7
d_gene: -
v_gene: TRBV30
len: 13
abundance: -
CDR3aa: CAWSRGGSYEQYF
CDR3nt: TGTGCCTGGAGTAGGGGGGGCTCCTACGAGCAGTACTTC

j_gene: TRBJ1-2
d_gene: -
v_gene: TRBV27
len: 11
abundance: -
CDR3aa: CASSQGHGYTF
CDR3nt: TGTGCCAGCAGCCAGGGCCATGGCTACACCTTC

j_gene: TRBJ2-7
d_gene: TRBD1
v_gene: TRBV29-1
len: 12
abundance: -
CDR3aa: CSVVVGGDEQYF
CDR3nt: TGCAGCGTTGTAGTAGGGGGCGACGAGCAGTACTTC

j_gene: TRBJ1-3
d_gene: -
v_gene: TRBV4-1
len: 15
abundance: few
CDR3aa: CASSVDGASGNTIYF
CDR3nt: TGCGCCAGCAGCGTCGACGGAGCCTCTGGAAACACCATATATTTT

j_gene: TRBJ1-5
d_gene: TRBD1
v_gene: TRBV5-5
len: 16
abundance: -
CDR3aa: CASSLRDSHRGEPQHF
CDR3nt: TGTGCCAGCAGCTTGAGGGACAGCCATAGAGGGGAGCCCCAGCATTTT

j_gene: TRBJ1-5
d_gene: -
v_gene: TRBV6-5
len: 14
abundance: -
CDR3aa: CASSRTPANQPQHF
CDR3nt: TGTGCCAGCAGTCGCACTCCGGCAAATCAGCCCCAGCATTTT

j_gene: TRBJ2-4
d_gene: -
v_gene: TRBV9
len: 15
abundance: -
CDR3aa: CASSSRGSLKNIQYF
CDR3nt: TGTGCCAGCAGCTCGAGAGGGAGCCTCAAAAACATTCAGTACTTC

j_gene: TRBJ1-1
d_gene: -
v_gene: TRBV7-8
len: 14
abundance: -
CDR3aa: CASNPNLLNTEAFF
CDR3nt: TGTGCCAGCAACCCTAATCTCCTGAACACTGAAGCTTTCTTT

j_gene: TRBJ2-3
d_gene: -
v_gene: TRBV4-3
len: 17
abundance: -
CDR3aa: CASSDRPFRENTDTQYF
CDR3nt: TGCGCCAGCAGCGATCGACCGTTCAGGGAAAACACAGATACGCAGTATTTT

j_gene: TRBJ2-1
d_gene: TRBD2
v_gene: TRBV7-2
len: 15
abundance: once
CDR3aa: CASSFSSGMGNEQFF
CDR3nt: TGTGCCAGCAGCTTTTCTAGCGGGATGGGCAATGAGCAGTTCTTC

j_gene: TRBJ1-1
d_gene: -
v_gene: TRBV30
len: 12
abundance: -
CDR3aa: CAWAQVNTEAFF
CDR3nt: TGTGCCTGGGCCCAGGTGAACACTGAAGCTTTCTTT

j_gene: TRBJ2-1
d_gene: -
v_gene: TRBV29-1
len: 13
abundance: few
CDR3aa: CSVETQDRNEQFF
CDR3nt: TGCAGCGTTGAGACCCAGGACAGAAATGAGCAGTTCTTC

j_gene: TRBJ2-1
d_gene: -
v_gene: TRBV6-5
len: 13
abundance: -
CDR3aa: CASSYGPYNEQFF
CDR3nt: TGTGCCAGCAGTTACGGGCCTTACAATGAGCAGTTCTTC

j_gene: TRBJ2-6
d_gene: -
v_gene: TRBV28
len: 16
abundance: -
CDR3aa: CASRLGGLSGANVLTF
CDR3nt: TGTGCCAGCAGGCTGGGCGGACTCTCTGGGGCCAACGTCCTGACTTTC